Given below is one T cell receptor (beta chain) in context. Its antigen is not known. The data stem from a study of radiation and T cells in renal cell carcinoma. Looking at the study overall: Nephrectomy followed 15 Gy stereotactic body radiation by 4 weeks.

Germline CDR1 KGHSH, CDR2 LQKENI. V was trimmed by 2 bases and J by 1 base, leaving 14 bases between them. CDR3 length: 16 residues. Assay used: immunoSEQ multiplex PCR; TCRdb lists only in-frame clones, some missing. This sample has about 59,000 clones, with over 70% found just once. The sample's time point: baseline pretreatment blood. Treatment defined: 15 Gy SBRT to primary tumor, nephrectomy 4 weeks later. Radiation-treated patients gave blood at baseline, week 2 and week 4. Overall study findings and caveats: Top tumor clonotypes rose in blood 2 weeks post-radiation, then contracted. Without pretreatment biopsies, baseline tumor clonotype presence was undetermined.

This chain links TRBV18 with TRBJ1-1; D perhaps matches TRBD1 (5 bases). The clonotype originates from a man between 60 and 75 years old with renal cell carcinoma. The sequences come from blood, collected from a patient whose treatment included radiotherapy and nephrectomy. CDR3: CASSPGIVGENTEAFF. The CDR3 DNA sequence: TGTGCCAGCTCACCAGGAATAGTAGGGGAGAACACTGAAGCTTTCTTT.